This TCR delta chain emerged from a study of γδ T cells in repeated Plasmodium falciparum infection. Study-level information: Samples were taken at baseline, before some infections, and 21 days after each.

Flow sorting of PBMC yielded separate Vgamma9/Vdelta2+ and Vdelta2-negative gammadelta T cell populations for bulk repertoire analysis. TCRdb re-called clones from the multiplex PCR reads via CATT. Of around 86,000 delta-chain clones in the sample, 1.4% were seen once. General study results and limits: Malian children's Vdelta2-negative repertoires appeared more expanded and less diverse than Australians'. Vdelta2-negative gammadelta repertoires, largely Vdelta1+, seemingly showed infection-driven waves of new clonal selection. Vgamma9/Vdelta2+ repertoires stayed stably polyclonal over time and infection.

The germline CDR1 and CDR2 sequences are TSWWSYY and QGS. Trimming pared 5 bases from V and 0 bases from J, leaving 16 bases between. There are 16 residues in the CDR3. This clone was seen only a few times. What it binds is not known. The protein TCRdb lists belongs to a much larger clone and differs from this DNA's translation at residue 6, which points to a read error; the protein shown is made from the DNA. The sequence was obtained from a pool of human donors (malaria-infected and uninfected, not separated). Sequencing was done on a sample of gamma-delta T cells from blood. The J gene is TRDJ1, the V gene TRDV1; D not certain. Germline matching of the DNA provided the J gene here, since TCRdb leaves it blank. CDR3 sequence: CALGMHTWSYTDKLIF. CDR3 nucleotide sequence: TGTGCTCTTGGGATGCATACTTGGTCCTACACCGATAAACTCATCTTT.